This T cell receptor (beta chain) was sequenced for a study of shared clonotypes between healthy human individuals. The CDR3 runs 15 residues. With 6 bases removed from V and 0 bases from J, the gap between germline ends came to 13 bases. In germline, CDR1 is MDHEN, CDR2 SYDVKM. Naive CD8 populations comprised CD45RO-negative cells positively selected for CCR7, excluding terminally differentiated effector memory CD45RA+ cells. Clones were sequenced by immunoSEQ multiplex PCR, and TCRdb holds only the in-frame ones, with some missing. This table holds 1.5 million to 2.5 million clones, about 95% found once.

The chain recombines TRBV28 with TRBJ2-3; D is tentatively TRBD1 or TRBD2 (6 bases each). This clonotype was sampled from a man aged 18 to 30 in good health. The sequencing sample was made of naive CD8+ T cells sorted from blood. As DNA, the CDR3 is TGTGCCAGCAGCGTGGGGGGCTCTAGCACAGATACGCAGTATTTT. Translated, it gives CASSVGGSSTDTQYF.